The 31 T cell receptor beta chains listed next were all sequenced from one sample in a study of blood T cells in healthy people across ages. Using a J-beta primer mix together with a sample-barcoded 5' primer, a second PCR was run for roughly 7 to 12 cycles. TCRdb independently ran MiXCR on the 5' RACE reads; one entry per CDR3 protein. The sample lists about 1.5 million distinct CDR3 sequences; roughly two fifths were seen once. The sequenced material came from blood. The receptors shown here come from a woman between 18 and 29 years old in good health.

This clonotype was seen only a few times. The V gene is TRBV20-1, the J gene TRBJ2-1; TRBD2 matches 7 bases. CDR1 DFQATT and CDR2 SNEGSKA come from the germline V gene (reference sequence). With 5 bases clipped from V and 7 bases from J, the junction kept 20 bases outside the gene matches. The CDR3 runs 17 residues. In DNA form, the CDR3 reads TGCAGTGCTGACGGACTAGTGGGAGGTAGGGGTTTGAATGAGCAGTTCTTC. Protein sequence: CSADGLVGGRGLNEQFF.

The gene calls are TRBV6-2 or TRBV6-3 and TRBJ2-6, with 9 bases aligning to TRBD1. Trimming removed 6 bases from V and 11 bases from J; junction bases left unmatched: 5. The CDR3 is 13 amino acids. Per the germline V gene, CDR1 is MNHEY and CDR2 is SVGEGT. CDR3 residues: CASRGTGPYVLTF. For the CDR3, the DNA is TGTGCCAGCAGAGGGACAGGGCCCTACGTCCTGACTTTC.

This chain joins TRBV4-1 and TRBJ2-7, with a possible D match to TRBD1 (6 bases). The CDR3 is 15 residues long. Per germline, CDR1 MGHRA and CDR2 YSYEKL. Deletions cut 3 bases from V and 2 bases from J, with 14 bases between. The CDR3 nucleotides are TGCGCCAGCAGCCACCGGACAGATAGCACCTACGAGCAGTACTTC. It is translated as CASSHRTDSTYEQYF.

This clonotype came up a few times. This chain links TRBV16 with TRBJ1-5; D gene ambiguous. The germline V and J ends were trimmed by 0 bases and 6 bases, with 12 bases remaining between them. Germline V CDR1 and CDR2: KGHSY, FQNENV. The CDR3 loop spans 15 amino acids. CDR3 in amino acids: CASSQSVGVGQPQHF. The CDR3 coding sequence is TGTGCCAGCAGCCAATCGGTCGGGGTCGGTCAGCCCCAGCATTTT. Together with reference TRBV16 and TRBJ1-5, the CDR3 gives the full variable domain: GEEVAQTPKHLVRGEGQKAKLYCAPIKGHSYVFWYQQVLKNEFKFLISFQNENVFDETGMPKERFSAKCLPNSPCSLEIQATKLEDSAVYFCASSQSVGVGQPQHFGDGTRLSIL.

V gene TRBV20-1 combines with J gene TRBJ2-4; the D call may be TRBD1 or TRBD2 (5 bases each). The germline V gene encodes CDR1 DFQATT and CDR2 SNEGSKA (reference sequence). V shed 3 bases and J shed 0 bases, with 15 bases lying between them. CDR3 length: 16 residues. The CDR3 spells CSAREDTLGAKNIQYF. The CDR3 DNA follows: TGCAGTGCTAGGGAGGACACCCTCGGAGCCAAAAACATTCAGTACTTC.

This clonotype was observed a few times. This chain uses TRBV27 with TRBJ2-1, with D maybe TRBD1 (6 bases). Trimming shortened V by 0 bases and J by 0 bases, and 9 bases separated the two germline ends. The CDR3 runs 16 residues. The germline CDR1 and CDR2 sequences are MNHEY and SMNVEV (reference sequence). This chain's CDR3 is CASSLSAGDSYNEQFF. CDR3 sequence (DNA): TGTGCCAGCAGTTTATCGGCAGGGGACTCCTACAATGAGCAGTTCTTC.

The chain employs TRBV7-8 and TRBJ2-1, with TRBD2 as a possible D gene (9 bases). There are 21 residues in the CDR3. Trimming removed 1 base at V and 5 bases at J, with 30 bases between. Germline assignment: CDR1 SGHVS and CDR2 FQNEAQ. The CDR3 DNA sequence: TGTGCCAGCAGCTTAGAGTCTGCGACAGGGGAGTTACGACTAGCGGACAATGAGCAGTTCTTC. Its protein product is CASSLESATGELRLADNEQFF.

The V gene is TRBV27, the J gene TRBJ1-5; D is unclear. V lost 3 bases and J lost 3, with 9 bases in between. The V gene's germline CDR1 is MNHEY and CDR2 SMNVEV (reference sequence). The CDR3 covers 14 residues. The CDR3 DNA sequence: TGTGCCAGCAGTTTGGGAGGGTACAATCAGCCCCAGCATTTT. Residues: CASSLGGYNQPQHF.

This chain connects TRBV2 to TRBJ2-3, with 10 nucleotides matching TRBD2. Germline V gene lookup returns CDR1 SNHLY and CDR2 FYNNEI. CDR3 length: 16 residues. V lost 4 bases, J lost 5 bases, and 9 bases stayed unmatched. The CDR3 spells CASSGSLAGGGDTQYF. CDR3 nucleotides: TGTGCCAGCAGTGGGTCCTTAGCGGGAGGAGGAGATACGCAGTATTTT.

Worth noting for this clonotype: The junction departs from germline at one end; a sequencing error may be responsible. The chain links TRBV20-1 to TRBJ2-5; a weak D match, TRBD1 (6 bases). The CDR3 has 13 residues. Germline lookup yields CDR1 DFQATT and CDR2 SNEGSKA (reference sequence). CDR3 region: CSASQGFHATQYF. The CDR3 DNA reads TGTAGTGCTTCACAGGGATTTCACGCGACCCAGTACTTC.

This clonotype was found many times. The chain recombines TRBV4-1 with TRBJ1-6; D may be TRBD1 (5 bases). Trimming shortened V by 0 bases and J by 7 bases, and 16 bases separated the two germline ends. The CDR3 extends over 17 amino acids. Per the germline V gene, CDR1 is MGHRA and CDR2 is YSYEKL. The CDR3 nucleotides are TGCGCCAGCAGCCAAGACGGGAGGGGAACTTCGAATTCACCCCTCCACTTT. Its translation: CASSQDGRGTSNSPLHF.

The CDR3 spells CASSHPQGGLEKLFF. CDR3 nucleotides: TGTGCCAGCAGTCACCCACAGGGAGGACTTGAAAAACTGTTTTTT. The V call is TRBV28, the J call TRBJ1-4; D may be TRBD1 (6 bases). V gave up 5 bases and J gave up 7 bases, with 17 bases separating them. Germline V gene sequence: CDR1 MDHEN, CDR2 SYDVKM. CDR3 length: 15 amino acids.

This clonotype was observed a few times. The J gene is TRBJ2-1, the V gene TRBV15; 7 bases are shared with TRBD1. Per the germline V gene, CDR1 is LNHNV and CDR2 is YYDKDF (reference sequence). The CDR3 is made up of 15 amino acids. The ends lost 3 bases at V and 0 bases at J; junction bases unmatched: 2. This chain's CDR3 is CATSRGQNSYNEQFF. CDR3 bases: TGTGCCACCAGCAGGGGACAGAACTCCTACAATGAGCAGTTCTTC.

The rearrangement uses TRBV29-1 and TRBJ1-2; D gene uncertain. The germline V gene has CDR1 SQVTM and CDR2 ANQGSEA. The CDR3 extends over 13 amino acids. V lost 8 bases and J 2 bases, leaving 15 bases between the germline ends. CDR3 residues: CSPAQPVNYGYTF. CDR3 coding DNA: TGCAGCCCGGCGCAGCCAGTCAACTATGGCTACACCTTC. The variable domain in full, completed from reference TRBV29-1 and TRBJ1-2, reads SAVISQKPSRDICQRGTSLTIQCQVDSQVTMMFWYRQQPGQSLTLIATANQGSEATYESGFVIDKFPISRPNLTFSTLTVSNMSPEDSSIYLCSPAQPVNYGYTFGSGTRLTVV.

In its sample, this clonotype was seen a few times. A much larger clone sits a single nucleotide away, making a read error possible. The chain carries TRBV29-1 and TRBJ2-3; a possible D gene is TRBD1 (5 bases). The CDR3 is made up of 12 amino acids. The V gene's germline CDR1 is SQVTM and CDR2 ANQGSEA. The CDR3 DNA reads TGCAGCTTGGGGCAGCTCACAGATGCGCAGTATTTT. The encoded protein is CSLGQLTDAQYF.

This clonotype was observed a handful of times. CDR3 amino acids: CASSVEVGTYGYTF. DNA of the CDR3: TGTGCCAGCAGCGTAGAAGTGGGGACTTATGGCTACACCTTC. The chain joins TRBV9 to TRBJ1-2, with D possibly TRBD1 on 5 matching bases. V lost 0 bases to trimming and J lost 5 bases, with 11 bases between them. The CDR3 is made up of 14 amino acids. Germline-derived CDR1 and CDR2 are SGDLS and YYNGEE.

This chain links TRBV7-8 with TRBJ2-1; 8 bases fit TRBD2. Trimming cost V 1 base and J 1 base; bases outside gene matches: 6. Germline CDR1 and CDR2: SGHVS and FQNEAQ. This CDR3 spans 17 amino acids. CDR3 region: CASSLGVAGGSYNEQFF. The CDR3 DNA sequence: TGTGCCAGCAGCTTAGGGGTTGCGGGGGGATCCTACAATGAGCAGTTCTTC.

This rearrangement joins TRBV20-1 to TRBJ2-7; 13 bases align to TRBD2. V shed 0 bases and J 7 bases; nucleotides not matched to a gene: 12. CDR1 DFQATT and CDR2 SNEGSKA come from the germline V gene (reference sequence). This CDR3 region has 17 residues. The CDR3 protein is CSARDRLAGGYYNEQYF. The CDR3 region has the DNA TGCAGTGCTAGAGATAGACTAGCGGGAGGATATTACAATGAGCAGTACTTC.

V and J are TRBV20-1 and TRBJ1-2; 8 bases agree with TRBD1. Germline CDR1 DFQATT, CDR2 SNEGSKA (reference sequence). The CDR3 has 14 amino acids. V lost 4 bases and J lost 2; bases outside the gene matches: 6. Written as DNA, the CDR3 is TGCAGTGCTATCCTTACAGGGGGGAACTATGGCTACACCTTC. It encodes CSAILTGGNYGYTF.

The CDR3, as DNA: TGCAGTGCTGCTCACGGTCATGGCTACACCTTC. Translation gives CSAAHGHGYTF. V gene TRBV20-1 combines with J gene TRBJ1-2; no definite D call. CDR3 length equals 11 residues. Deletions cut 5 bases from V and 6 bases from J, with 10 bases between. The germline gives CDR1 DFQATT, CDR2 SNEGSKA (reference sequence).

The CDR3 DNA sequence: TGCAGTGCTAGAGATCAAGAGGGACTAGAGACAGATACGCAGTATTTT. This translates into CSARDQEGLETDTQYF. The gene calls are TRBV20-1 and TRBJ2-3; 8 bases align to TRBD2. Per germline, CDR1 DFQATT and CDR2 SNEGSKA (reference sequence). This CDR3 is built from 16 residues. The V segment lost 0 bases and the J segment 3 bases; nucleotides outside the gene matches: 8.

The CDR3 is CASSLDGAGSRADTQYF. The CDR3 region has the DNA TGCGCCAGCAGCTTGGATGGGGCAGGTTCCCGGGCAGATACGCAGTATTTT. This chain connects TRBV5-1 to TRBJ2-3, with a tentative D call TRBD1 (5 bases). The CDR3 sequence is 17 residues long. V lost 0 bases, J lost 4 bases, and 18 bases lay in between. CDR1 is SGHRS and CDR2 is YFSETQ in the germline V gene.

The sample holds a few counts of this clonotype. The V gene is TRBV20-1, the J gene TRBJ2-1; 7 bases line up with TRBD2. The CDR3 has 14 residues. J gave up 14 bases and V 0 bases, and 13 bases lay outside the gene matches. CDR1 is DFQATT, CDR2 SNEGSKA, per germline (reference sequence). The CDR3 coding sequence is TGCAGTGCTAGAGATCCGCGGGAGAACCGAGAGAAGTTCTTC. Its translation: CSARDPRENREKFF.

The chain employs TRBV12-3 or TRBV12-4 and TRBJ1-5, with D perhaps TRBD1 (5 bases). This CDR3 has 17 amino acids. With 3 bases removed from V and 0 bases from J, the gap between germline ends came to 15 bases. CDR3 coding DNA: TGTGCCAGCAGTTTTTATGGACATGGGGTTAGCAATCAGCCCCAGCATTTT. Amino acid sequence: CASSFYGHGVSNQPQHF.

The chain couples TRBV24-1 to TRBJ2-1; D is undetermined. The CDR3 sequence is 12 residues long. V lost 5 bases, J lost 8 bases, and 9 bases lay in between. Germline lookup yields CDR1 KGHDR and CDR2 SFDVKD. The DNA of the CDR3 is TGTGCCACCAGTGGTGACTTGGATGAGCAGTTCTTC. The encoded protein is CATSGDLDEQFF.

CDR3 sequence (DNA): TGCAGTGCTAGAGACGGGACTAGCGGGTACGAGCAGTACTTC. Protein sequence: CSARDGTSGYEQYF. The V gene is TRBV20-1, the J gene TRBJ2-7; 12 bases are a match to TRBD2. Germline V gives CDR1 DFQATT, CDR2 SNEGSKA (reference sequence). The V and J ends lost 0 bases and 4 bases, in that order; junction bases with no gene match: 1. The CDR3 is made up of 14 amino acids.

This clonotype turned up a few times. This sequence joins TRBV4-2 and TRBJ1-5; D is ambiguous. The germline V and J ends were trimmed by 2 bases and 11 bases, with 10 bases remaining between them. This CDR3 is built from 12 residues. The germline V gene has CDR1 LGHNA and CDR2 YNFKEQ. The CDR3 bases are TGTGCCAGCAGCCAACCGGGAAGGTCCCAGCATTTT. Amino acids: CASSQPGRSQHF.

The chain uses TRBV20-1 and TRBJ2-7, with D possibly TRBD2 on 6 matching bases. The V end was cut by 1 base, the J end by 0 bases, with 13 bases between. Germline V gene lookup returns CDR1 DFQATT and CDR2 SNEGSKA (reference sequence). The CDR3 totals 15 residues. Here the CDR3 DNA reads TGCAGTGCTAGAGTAACGGGGCGGGGCTCCTACGAGCAGTACTTC. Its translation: CSARVTGRGSYEQYF.

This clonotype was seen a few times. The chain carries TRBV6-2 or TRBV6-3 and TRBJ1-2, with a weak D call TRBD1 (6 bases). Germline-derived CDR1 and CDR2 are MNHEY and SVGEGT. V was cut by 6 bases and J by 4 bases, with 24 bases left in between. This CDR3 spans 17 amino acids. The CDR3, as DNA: TGTGCCAGCAGACCCGGGACATTACTCAATTTGGGCTATGGCTACACCTTC. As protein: CASRPGTLLNLGYGYTF.

The CDR3 is CASSQSPTYEQYF. CDR3 in DNA: TGTGCCAGCAGCCAATCACCCACCTACGAGCAGTACTTC. The chain uses TRBV3-1 and TRBJ2-5; D not certain. Near its end, the DNA agrees better with TRBJ2-7, so the J call may be wrong. Germline-derived CDR1 and CDR2 are LGHDT and YNNKEL (reference sequence). This CDR3 is 13 amino acids long.

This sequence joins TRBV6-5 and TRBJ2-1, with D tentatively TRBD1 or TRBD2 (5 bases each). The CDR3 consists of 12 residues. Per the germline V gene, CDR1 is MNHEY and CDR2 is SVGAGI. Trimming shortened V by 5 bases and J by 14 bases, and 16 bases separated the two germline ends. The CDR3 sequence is CASSPDRGGKFF. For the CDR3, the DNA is TGTGCCAGCAGTCCCGACAGAGGAGGAAAGTTCTTC.